The 19 T cell receptor beta chains below come from one sample, sequenced in a study of cytomegalovirus exposure and HLA in healthy donors. It was with 60 Vbeta and 13 Jbeta primers that the PCR ran. Clones were read by immunoSEQ multiplex PCR, and TCRdb kept only the in-frame ones, dropping some. The table has some 88,000 clones, roughly 63% seen once; the top ten hold roughly 6.3%. Sequenced material: PBMCs. These receptors all come from a woman under 40 in good health and CMV-seronegative.

The chain couples TRBV5-4 to TRBJ2-7, with TRBD1 identical over 10 bases. The CDR3 has 15 residues. With V trimmed by 2 bases and J by 2 bases, 4 bases remained unmatched. Germline assignment: CDR1 SGHNT and CDR2 YYREEE (reference sequence). CDR3 region: CASSFLGTGAYEQYF. The CDR3 DNA sequence: TGTGCCAGCAGCTTCTTAGGGACAGGGGCCTACGAGCAGTACTTC.

The chain couples TRBV7-2 to TRBJ1-1; 9 nucleotides agree with TRBD1. The CDR3 is 15 residues long. The ends lost 1 base at V and 8 bases at J; junction bases unmatched: 8. Germline CDR1 is SGHTA and CDR2 is FQGNSA. This CDR3 reads CASSLVFRQGGEAFF. The CDR3 DNA is TGTGCCAGCAGCTTAGTTTTTAGACAGGGGGGAGAAGCTTTCTTT.

The chain couples TRBV9 to TRBJ2-7; TRBD2 is a possible D gene (6 bases). Germline V gene lookup returns CDR1 SGDLS and CDR2 YYNGEE. V gave up 0 bases and J gave up 2 bases, with 9 bases separating them. CDR3 length: 14 amino acids. The CDR3 coding sequence is TGTGCCAGCAGCGTAGGAGGCGGGACCTACGAGCAGTACTTC. Translation gives CASSVGGGTYEQYF. Full variable domain (missing parts from reference TRBV9 and TRBJ2-7): DSGVTQTPKHLITATGQRVTLRCSPRSGDLSVYWYQQSLDQGLQFLIQYYNGEERAKGNILERFSAQQFPDLHSELNLSSLELGDSALYFCASSVGGGTYEQYFGPGTRLTVT.

On this clone: One end of the junction is discordant with germline, which a read error may explain. The chain recombines TRBV30 with TRBJ1-1; D is possibly TRBD1 (5 bases). Germline V gene data show CDR1 as GTSNPN and CDR2 as SVGIG (reference sequence). There are 15 residues in the CDR3. The CDR3 DNA is TGTGCCTGGAGGACAAGGGGTACCTTGAACACTGAAGATTTCTTT. Encoded protein: CAWRTRGTLNTEDFF.

This clone has more than one count but fewer than ten. The V call is TRBV27, the J call TRBJ1-1; possibly TRBD1 for D (6 bases). The germline V gene has CDR1 MNHEY and CDR2 SMNVEV (reference sequence). The CDR3 is made up of 14 amino acids. V lost 2 bases to trimming and J lost 5 bases, with 12 bases between them. The CDR3 DNA reads TGTGCCAGCAGTTTACGGCAGGGGCGAACTGAAGCTTTCTTT. This translates into CASSLRQGRTEAFF.

The chain links TRBV28 to TRBJ1-2, with TRBD1 matching over 7 bases. Germline V gene sequence: CDR1 MDHEN, CDR2 SYDVKM. V lost 5 bases and J lost 6; bases outside the gene matches: 18. This CDR3 contains 17 residues. CDR3 nucleotides: TGTGCCAGCAGTCCTTGGGACAGCCGAATAACGTCAGATGGCTACACCTTC. It encodes CASSPWDSRITSDGYTF.

This clone was detected a few times. The J gene is TRBJ2-7, the V gene TRBV10-3; 7 nucleotides line up with TRBD1. CDR1 and CDR2 from the germline V gene are ENHRY and SYGVKD. The CDR3 is 13 residues long. Unmatched junction bases numbered 3, after V lost 5 bases and J lost 2 bases. DNA of the CDR3: TGTGCCATCAGTCGGGACAGTGCCTACGAGCAGTACTTC. Translated: CAISRDSAYEQYF.

This chain links TRBV5-1 with TRBJ2-1; 9 nucleotides match TRBD1. V lost 0 bases and J lost 9; bases outside the gene matches: 16. The germline V gene encodes CDR1 SGHRS and CDR2 YFSETQ. This CDR3 spans 18 amino acids. DNA for the CDR3: TGCGCCAGCAGCTTGGATGGCCTGTCCGGGACAGGGTTTAGTGAGCAGTTCTTC. Residues: CASSLDGLSGTGFSEQFF.

The chain combines TRBV27 with TRBJ1-5, with TRBD1 identical over 7 bases. CDR3 length equals 15 residues. CDR1 MNHEY and CDR2 SMNVEV come from the germline V gene (reference sequence). Unmatched junction bases numbered 3, after V lost 3 bases and J lost 1 base. The CDR3 nucleotides read TGTGCCAGCAGTTTTGGCAGGGGGAGCAATCAGCCCCAGCATTTT. Translating gives CASSFGRGSNQPQHF.

The CDR3 protein is CASSVDTFGSPLHF. The CDR3 DNA follows: TGTGCCAGCAGCGTAGATACCTTCGGGTCACCCCTCCACTTT. V is TRBV21-1 and J is TRBJ1-6. TRBV21-1 is a recognized pseudogene. The CDR3 loop spans 14 amino acids.

The rearrangement joins TRBV30 to TRBJ1-1; tentatively, D is TRBD1 (6 bases). CDR3 size: 13 residues. From germline, CDR1 is GTSNPN and CDR2 SVGIG (reference sequence). The ends were cut back, 4 bases at V and 0 bases at J, with 9 bases in the middle. This CDR3 is CAWKRQVNTEAFF. In nucleotides, the CDR3 is TGTGCCTGGAAAAGACAGGTGAACACTGAAGCTTTCTTT.

This clone occurred once. The rearrangement uses TRBV7-2 and TRBJ2-3; the match to TRBD2 covers 15 bases. In germline, CDR1 is SGHTA, CDR2 FQGNSA. This CDR3 has 17 residues. J was trimmed by 0 bases and V by 5 bases; bases with no gene match: 3. The CDR3 protein is CASSRGLAGGSTDTQYF. CDR3 DNA sequence: TGTGCCAGCAGCCGCGGACTAGCGGGAGGGAGCACAGATACGCAGTATTTT.

The gene calls are TRBV5-1 and TRBJ1-3, with D uncertain. Germline V gives CDR1 SGHRS, CDR2 YFSETQ. The CDR3 loop spans 14 amino acids. The V gene lost 0 bases and the J gene lost 4 bases, with 8 bases spanning the gap. The CDR3 DNA reads as TGCGCCAGCAGCTTGGGAGACGGGGGAAACACCATATATTTT. It translates to CASSLGDGGNTIYF.

This clone showed up just a few times. The V call is TRBV7-2, the J call TRBJ2-7; TRBD1 agrees at 9 bases. Germline V CDR1 and CDR2: SGHTA, FQGNSA. The CDR3 covers 14 residues. The junction had 4 bases not matched to a gene; V was cut back by 5 bases and J by 2 bases. The CDR3, as DNA: TGTGCCAGCAGCCTCCGGGACAGGGCCTACGAGCAGTACTTC. It yields the protein CASSLRDRAYEQYF.

This clone was counted a few times. The chain employs TRBV6-5 and TRBJ1-5, with 10 bases that match TRBD1. V shed 6 bases and J 3 bases; nucleotides not matched to a gene: 2. The length of the CDR3 is 14 residues. CDR1 is MNHEY and CDR2 is SVGAGI in the germline V gene. CDR3 sequence: CASRTGGLNQPQHF. CDR3 coding DNA: TGTGCCAGCAGGACAGGGGGCCTCAATCAGCCCCAGCATTTT.

V gene TRBV15 combines with J gene TRBJ2-2, with D hard to call. The CDR3 contains 14 residues. Deletions cut 6 bases from V and 2 bases from J, with 10 bases between. CDR1 LNHNV and CDR2 YYDKDF come from the germline V gene (reference sequence). CDR3: CATRVGRNTGELFF. The CDR3 region has the DNA TGTGCCACCAGGGTGGGCCGAAACACCGGGGAGCTGTTTTTT.

This chain uses TRBV5-8 with TRBJ2-7; D is perhaps TRBD2 (5 bases). The CDR3 runs to 14 residues. The V gene lost 4 bases and the J gene lost 3 bases, with 14 bases spanning the gap. Germline V gene data show CDR1 as SGHTS and CDR2 as YDEGEE. This CDR3 reads CASSLGLRNYEQYF. The CDR3 nucleotides are TGTGCCAGCAGCCTTGGACTGAGGAACTACGAGCAGTACTTC.

This chain links TRBV28 with TRBJ1-5; D call uncertain. The germline V and J ends were trimmed by 2 bases and 4 bases, with 12 bases remaining between them. CDR1 is MDHEN, CDR2 SYDVKM, per germline. CDR3 length: 15 residues. The CDR3 region is CASSLMSSRNQPQHF. The CDR3 DNA reads TGTGCCAGCAGTTTAATGTCTTCTAGGAATCAGCCCCAGCATTTT. Variable domain in full (rest from reference TRBV28 and TRBJ1-5): DVKVTQSSRYLVKRTGEKVFLECVQDMDHENMFWYRQDPGLGLRLIYFSYDVKMKEKGDIPEGYSVSREKKERFSLILESASTNQTSMYLCASSLMSSRNQPQHFGDGTRLSIL.

This clone showed up just a few times. This chain joins TRBV7-9 and TRBJ1-6, with 9 positions matching TRBD1. The V gene's germline CDR1 is SEHNR and CDR2 FQNEAQ (reference sequence). The CDR3 runs to 15 residues. V trimming: 0 bases; J trimming: 9 bases; junction bases outside the gene matches: 3. The CDR3, as DNA: TGTGCCAGCAGCTTAGCAGACAGGGGGGGTTCACCCCTCCACTTT. Translation: CASSLADRGGSPLHF.